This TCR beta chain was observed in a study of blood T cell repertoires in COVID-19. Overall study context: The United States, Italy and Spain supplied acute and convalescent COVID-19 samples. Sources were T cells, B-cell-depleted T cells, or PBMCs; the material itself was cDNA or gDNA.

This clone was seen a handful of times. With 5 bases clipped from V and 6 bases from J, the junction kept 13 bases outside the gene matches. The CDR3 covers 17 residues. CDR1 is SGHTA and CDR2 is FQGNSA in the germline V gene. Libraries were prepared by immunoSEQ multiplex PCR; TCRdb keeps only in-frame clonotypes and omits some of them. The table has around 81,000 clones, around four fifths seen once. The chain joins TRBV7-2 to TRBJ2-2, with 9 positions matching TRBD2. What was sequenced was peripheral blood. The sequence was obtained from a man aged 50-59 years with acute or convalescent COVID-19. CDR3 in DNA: TGTGCCAGCAGCCCAATGGGAGGTAGCGGGAGTCCCGGGGAGCTGTTTTTT. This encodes CASSPMGGSGSPGELFF.